A selection of T cell receptor beta chains follows, all from one sample in a study of T cell repertoires in cytomegalovirus infection. TCRdb redid the calling of the reads with MiXCR, one entry per CDR3 protein. The sample records about 770,000 distinct CDR3 sequences, under 35% being singletons. These receptors' targets are unknown. The source material was cultured CD8+ T cells from PBMCs, sampled from culture after CMV antigen stimulation. All receptors come from a human donor in good health (CMV status not recorded). Some clones in this sample may be carry-over from other donors' samples. The CDR3 runs from the conserved cysteine through the conserved F or W. A D gene is named only where the DNA matches it firmly. Only some rows state a clone size, as once, few, many or a class for expanded clones.

j_call d_call v_call clone_size cdr3_aa cdr3_nt
TRBJ1-5 . TRBV9 . CASSPKGANQPQHF TGTGCCAGCAGTCCGAAAGGAGCAAATCAGCCCCAGCATTTT
TRBJ2-7 . TRBV7-6 few CASSLVRGSYEQYF TGTGCCAGCAGCTTAGTCCGGGGTAGCTACGAGCAGTACTTC
TRBJ2-7 . TRBV20-1 few CSASFLPQNSYEQYF TGCAGTGCTAGTTTCCTTCCCCAGAACTCCTACGAGCAGTACTTC
TRBJ2-3 . TRBV15 few CATSRPLENRDTQDTQYF TGTGCCACCAGCAGACCCCTAGAAAACCGGGACACTCAAGATACGCAGTATTTT
TRBJ1-2 . TRBV7-2 . CASSLANARGWEDGYTF TGTGCCAGCAGCTTAGCGAACGCGAGGGGCTGGGAGGATGGCTACACCTTC
TRBJ1-2 . TRBV4-1 few CASTEGNGYTF TGCGCCAGCACCGAGGGAAATGGCTACACCTTC
TRBJ2-1 . TRBV12-3/TRBV12-4 . CASRRGNNEQFF TGTGCCAGCAGGCGTGGAAACAATGAGCAGTTCTTC
TRBJ1-4 . TRBV7-8 many CASSLLGTPNEKLFF TGTGCCAGCAGCTTATTAGGGACACCGAATGAAAAACTGTTTTTT
TRBJ2-5 TRBD2 TRBV6-6 . CASRSPQRGGWETQYF TGTGCCAGCAGGTCCCCCCAGCGGGGGGGGTGGGAGACCCAGTACTTC
TRBJ1-3 . TRBV12-5 few CASGLGPTTDLPGNTIYF TGTGCTAGTGGTTTGGGTCCCACGACAGATCTTCCTGGAAACACCATATATTTT
TRBJ1-1 . TRBV6-5 few CASSYFIGSMNTEAFF TGTGCCAGCAGTTACTTTATAGGCAGCATGAACACTGAAGCTTTCTTT
TRBJ2-5 . TRBV6-5 . CATWRQGRAETQYF TGTGCCACCTGGAGACAGGGGAGGGCGGAGACCCAGTACTTC
TRBJ1-5 TRBD1 TRBV10-3 few CAIGDSWGNQPQHF TGTGCCATCGGGGACAGTTGGGGCAATCAGCCCCAGCATTTT
TRBJ2-1 . TRBV7-2 few CASSRERDEQFF TGTGCCAGCAGCCGCGAAAGGGATGAGCAGTTCTTC
TRBJ1-6 . TRBV18 . CASSPAPANRGSPLHF TGTGCCAGCTCACCAGCCCCCGCAAACCGGGGTTCACCCCTCCACTTT
TRBJ2-6 . TRBV6-1 . CASSEEAYGTGANVLTF TGTGCCAGCAGTGAAGAGGCTTACGGTACTGGGGCCAACGTCCTGACTTTC
TRBJ2-3 . TRBV5-1 few CASSLSAEEAQIRSIF .
TRBJ2-2 TRBD1 TRBV7-8 few CASSWGQGSSSGELFF TGTGCCAGCAGCTGGGGACAGGGTTCTTCCAGCGGGGAGCTGTTTTTT
TRBJ2-1 TRBD1 TRBV7-2 many CASSSTGTDLDNEQFF TGTGCCAGCAGCTCGACCGGGACAGATCTCGACAATGAGCAGTTCTTC
TRBJ1-5 TRBD1 TRBV6-6 few CASSYLGQGDGNQPQHF TGTGCCAGCAGTTACCTGGGACAGGGGGATGGCAATCAGCCCCAGCATTTT
TRBJ2-1 TRBD1 TRBV10-3 few CAISEKSQGGYNEQFF TGTGCCATCAGTGAGAAGTCACAGGGGGGCTACAATGAGCAGTTCTTC
TRBJ1-6 TRBD1 TRBV5-6 . CASSSAWTGTNSPLHF TGTGCCAGCAGCTCAGCGTGGACAGGGACAAATTCACCCCTCCACTTT
TRBJ2-1 . TRBV7-6 many CASRSTGEQFF TGTGCCAGCAGATCAACCGGGGAGCAGTTCTTC
TRBJ2-7 TRBD2 TRBV2 . CARHRGGLYEQYF TGTGCCAGGCATCGGGGAGGGTTGTACGAGCAGTACTTC
TRBJ1-3 . TRBV27 . CASMRVSSGNTIYF TGTGCCAGCATGCGGGTGAGCTCTGGAAACACCATATATTTT
TRBJ2-1 . TRBV10-3 . CATETSAYNEQFF TGTGCCACAGAGACTAGTGCCTACAATGAGCAGTTCTTC
TRBJ2-7 TRBD2 TRBV27 few CASGGLAGHYEQYF TGTGCCAGCGGGGGACTAGCGGGGCACTACGAGCAGTACTTC
TRBJ2-2 TRBD1 TRBV19 . CASSIPETGASGGDTGELFF TGTGCCAGTAGTATCCCCGAGACAGGGGCCTCGGGCGGTGACACCGGGGAGCTGTTTTTT
TRBJ2-1 . TRBV19 many CASSIFRQSPYNEQFF TGTGCCAGTAGTATATTTAGACAATCTCCCTACAATGAGCAGTTCTTC
TRBJ1-1 . TRBV7-8 many CASSLGWTPYTEAFF TGTGCCAGCAGTTTAGGCTGGACGCCCTACACTGAAGCTTTCTTT
TRBJ2-7 . TRBV3-1 . CASSLTADSYEQYF TGTGCCAGCAGCCTCACCGCGGATTCCTACGAGCAGTACTTC
TRBJ1-1 . TRBV25-1 few CASSDLTGTGGSEAFF TGTGCCAGCAGTGACCTAACCGGGACGGGGGGTTCTGAAGCTTTCTTT
TRBJ1-5 . TRBV7-2 many CASSLERGSNQPQHF TGTGCCAGCAGCTTAGAGAGGGGGAGCAATCAGCCCCAGCATTTT
TRBJ1-2 . TRBV20-1 . CSARGGARDNGYTF TGCAGTGCTAGAGGGGGTGCGAGGGATAACGGCTACACCTTC
TRBJ2-3 TRBD2 TRBV9 few CASSDGLDVLGGTDTQYF TGTGCCAGCAGTGACGGACTAGACGTTCTTGGGGGTACAGATACGCAGTATTTT
TRBJ1-5 . TRBV6-5 . CASSYSSTERDGCECGGNQPQHF TGTGCCAGCAGTTACTCCTCGACCGAGCGGGACGGCTGCGAATGTGGAGGCAATCAGCCCCAGCATTTT
TRBJ2-2 . TRBV9 . CASSVGGGRTAGELFF TGTGCCAGCAGCGTAGGTGGGGGCCGAACCGCCGGGGAGCTGTTTTTT
TRBJ2-1 . TRBV12-5 . CASGFENNEQFF TGTGCTAGTGGTTTCGAAAACAATGAGCAGTTCTTC
TRBJ2-5 . TRBV6-2/TRBV6-3 few CASTKKELEETQYF TGTGCCAGCACTAAAAAGGAGTTGGAAGAGACCCAGTACTTC
TRBJ2-1 TRBD2 TRBV7-9 few CASSLPGTSGGFEQFF TGTGCCAGCAGCCTACCCGGGACTAGCGGGGGCTTCGAGCAGTTCTTC
TRBJ1-1 . TRBV4-1 few CASSQGHRANTEAFF TGCGCCAGCAGCCAGGGCCACAGGGCTAACACTGAAGCTTTCTTT
TRBJ1-2 . TRBV6-2/TRBV6-3 . CASSLEGSSGYTF TGTGCCAGCAGCCTCGAGGGGAGTAGCGGCTACACCTTC
TRBJ2-1 . TRBV20-1 few CSARDSEQFF TGCAGTGCTAGAGATAGTGAGCAGTTCTTC
TRBJ2-1 TRBD2 TRBV7-8 few CASSLELAGVNEQFF TGTGCCAGCAGCTTAGAGCTAGCGGGGGTCAATGAGCAGTTCTTC
TRBJ1-4 . TRBV4-1 . CASSQDSRQAANEKLFF TGCGCCAGCAGCCAAGATTCTCGACAGGCGGCAAATGAAAAACTGTTTTTT
TRBJ2-3 . TRBV15 few CATSRETDTQYF TGTGCCACCAGCAGAGAAACAGATACGCAGTATTTT